The TCR beta chain described here comes from a study of blood T cell repertoires in COVID-19. Data came from immunoSEQ multiplex PCR; TCRdb stores just in-frame clones and leaves some out. This sample has about 140,000 clones, with approximately 81% found just once. Sequencing was carried out using PBMCs or T cells enriched from blood (not recorded which). The TCR sequence derives from a middle-aged man with acute COVID-19.

CDR3 sequence: CSAGPGGKDEQFF. CDR3 DNA sequence: TGCAGCGCCGGACCGGGGGGGAAGGATGAGCAGTTCTTC. This chain links TRBV29-1 with TRBJ2-1; 8 bases fit TRBD2. The J segment lost 8 bases and the V segment lost 7 bases, leaving 10 bases of the junction unmatched. Germline loops: CDR1 SQVTM, CDR2 ANQGSEA. The CDR3 contains 13 residues.